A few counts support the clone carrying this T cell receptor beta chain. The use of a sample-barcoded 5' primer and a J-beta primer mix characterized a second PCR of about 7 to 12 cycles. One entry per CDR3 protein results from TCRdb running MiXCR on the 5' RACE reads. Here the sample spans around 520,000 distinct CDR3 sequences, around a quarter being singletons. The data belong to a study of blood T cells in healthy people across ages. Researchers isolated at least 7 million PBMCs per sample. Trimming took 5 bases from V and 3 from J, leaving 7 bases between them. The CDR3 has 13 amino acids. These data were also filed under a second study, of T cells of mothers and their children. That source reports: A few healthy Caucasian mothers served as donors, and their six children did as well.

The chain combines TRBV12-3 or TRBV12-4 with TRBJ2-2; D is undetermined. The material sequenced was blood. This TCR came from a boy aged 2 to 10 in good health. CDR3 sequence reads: CASSLRDTGELFF. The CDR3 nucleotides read TGTGCCAGCAGTCTTCGGGACACCGGGGAGCTGTTTTTT.